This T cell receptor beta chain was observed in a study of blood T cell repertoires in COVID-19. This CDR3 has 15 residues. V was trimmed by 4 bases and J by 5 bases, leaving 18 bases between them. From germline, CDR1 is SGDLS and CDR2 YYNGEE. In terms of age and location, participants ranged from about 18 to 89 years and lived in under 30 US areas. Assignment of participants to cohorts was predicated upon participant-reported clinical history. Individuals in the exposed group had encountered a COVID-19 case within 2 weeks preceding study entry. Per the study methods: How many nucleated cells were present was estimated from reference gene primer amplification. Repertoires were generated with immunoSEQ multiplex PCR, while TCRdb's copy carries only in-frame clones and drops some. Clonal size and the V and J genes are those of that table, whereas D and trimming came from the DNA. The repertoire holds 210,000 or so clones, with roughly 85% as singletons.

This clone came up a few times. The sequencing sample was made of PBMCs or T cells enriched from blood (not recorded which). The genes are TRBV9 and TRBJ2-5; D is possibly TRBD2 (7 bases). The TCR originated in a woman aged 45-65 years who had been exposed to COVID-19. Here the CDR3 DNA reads TGTGCCAGCAGCCCTCGGGGGGCCCCTTCCGAGACCCAGTACTTC. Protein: CASSPRGAPSETQYF. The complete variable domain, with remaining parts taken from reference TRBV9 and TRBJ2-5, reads DSGVTQTPKHLITATGQRVTLRCSPRSGDLSVYWYQQSLDQGLQFLIQYYNGEERAKGNILERFSAQQFPDLHSELNLSSLELGDSALYFCASSPRGAPSETQYFGPGTRLLVL.